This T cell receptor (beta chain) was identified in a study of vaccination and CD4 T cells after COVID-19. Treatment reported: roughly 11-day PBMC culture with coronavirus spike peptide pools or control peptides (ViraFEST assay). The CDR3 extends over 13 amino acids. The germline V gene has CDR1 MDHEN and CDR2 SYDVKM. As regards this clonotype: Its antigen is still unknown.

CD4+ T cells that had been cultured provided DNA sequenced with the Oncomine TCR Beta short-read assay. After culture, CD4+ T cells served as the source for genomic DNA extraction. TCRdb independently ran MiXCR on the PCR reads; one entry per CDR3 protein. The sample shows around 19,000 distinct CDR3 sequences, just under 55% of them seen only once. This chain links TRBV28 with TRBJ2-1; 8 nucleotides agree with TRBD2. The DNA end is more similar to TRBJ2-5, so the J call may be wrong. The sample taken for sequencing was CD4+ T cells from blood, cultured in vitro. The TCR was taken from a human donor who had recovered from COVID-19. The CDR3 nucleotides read TGTGCCAGCAGCACCGGGACTAGTCTTCCCCAGTACTTC. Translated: CASSTGTSLPQYF.